This TCR beta chain was identified in a study of OX40 agonist ivuxolimab in advanced cancers. About the study as a whole: Ivuxolimab, which targeted the costimulatory receptor OX40 (CD134), was an agonistic, fully human IgG2 monoclonal antibody. Intravenous ivuxolimab was administered to patients every 2 weeks at six dose levels: 0.01, 0.1, 0.3, 1.5, 3 and 10 mg/kg. Among the 52 dose-escalation patients, some 19 had hepatocellular carcinoma, around 15 melanoma, 9 renal cell carcinoma and 9 head and neck cancer. The dose-escalation cohort was around 83% male with a mean age of approximately 59 years, ranging from roughly 20 to 80. Prior anti-PD-1, anti-PD-L1 or anti-CTLA-4 therapy was permitted, and checkpoint inhibitors had been received by 30% to 40% of dose-escalation patients. Three dose-escalation patients achieved partial responses, one with hepatocellular carcinoma and two with cutaneous melanoma. Peripheral TCRbeta sequencing aimed to test whether ivuxolimab altered TCR sequence diversity and caused clonal T-cell expansion. The monotherapy dose-escalation portion (N ≈ 57 patients) of the phase I ivuxolimab trial is reported in the paper. Here is what the overall study found, with its caveats: The antigen specificity of the clonally expanded peripheral T cells was not determined. At doses of 0.1 to 3.0 mg/kg, clonal expansion of both CD4+ and CD8+ T cells in blood was seen between baseline and week 6. Low levels of normalized T-cell clonal expansion were also seen in some patients who did not respond. After ivuxolimab, expanded clones were on average more numerous among CD8+ T cells than among CD4+ T cells. In the 0.1-3.0 mg/kg groups, partial responders were among the patients with the lowest normalized peripheral clonal expansion, particularly in CD8+ T cells.

CDR1 and CDR2, per the germline V gene (reference sequence), are LNHDA and SQIVND. The CDR3, cysteine through phenylalanine, is 16 amino acids long. Only the CDR3 region is kept as DNA, spanning 48 bases read in frame from base 1. V drops 5 bases and J drops 4 bases, leaving 19 bases in between. Genomic DNA was isolated from the sorted cells so that the TCRbeta CDR3 region could be sequenced. The immunoSEQ Assay was used to sequence the TCRbeta CDR3 regions. TCRdb's version of the immuneACCESS table is confined to in-frame rearrangements and falls short of the full clone set. An unresolved V gene accounts for under half of the shortfall where checked; the remainder is of unknown origin. Present in this sample are 55,000 to 60,000 clones, about 81% of which were seen just once. The biggest ten clones account for around 0.8% of the sample. The trial excluded patients who had a history of autoimmune disease or who were on systemic immunosuppression. Peripheral blood for TCR sequencing was collected from all dose cohorts at baseline, on cycle 4 day 1, and on cycle 7 day 1. The samples were taken from a phase I, first-in-human, multicenter, open-label dose-escalation trial of ivuxolimab. The trial enrolled adults with locally advanced or metastatic head and neck squamous cell, hepatocellular, melanoma or renal cell carcinoma. Before TCR sequencing, CD4+ T cells and CD8+ T cells were sorted from peripheral blood as separate populations.

Details on this clone: This clone's antigen is unknown. No much larger clonotype is one base removed from it; base qualities were not supplied.

Recombination linked TRBV19 to TRBJ2-3; the D segment may tentatively be TRBD1 or TRBD2, each giving 6 matched bases. The sample was CD4+ or CD8+ T cells sorted from blood, taken in a trial of the OX40 agonist ivuxolimab. The sequence was collected from an adult with an advanced solid tumor such as melanoma, head and neck, liver or kidney cancer. The DNA is TGTGCCAGTAGTCGCAACAGGGCAGTAGCGGCAGATACGCAGTATTTT. It codes for CASSRNRAVAADTQYF. The reference TRBV19 and TRBJ2-3 proteins fill in what lies around the CDR3, so the full variable domain reads DGGITQSPKYLFRKEGQNVTLSCEQNLNHDAMYWYRQDPGQGLRLIYYSQIVNDFQKGDIAEGYSVSREKKESFPLTVTSAQKNPTAFYLCASSRNRAVAADTQYFGPGTRLTVL.